This T cell receptor (beta chain) was recovered during a study of radiotherapy plus CTLA-4 blockade in lung cancer. Study in general: 15% to 20% of enrolled patients responded objectively, and roughly 30% had disease control.

Findings of the study overall: Tumor-derived TCR clones expanded in blood after radiotherapy plus ipilimumab.

TCRdb keeps only in-frame clones here, not all; method: immunoSEQ multiplex PCR. The table has 40,000 to 60,000 clones, 70% to 90% seen once. As for this clone: Its antigen is unidentified.

Those patients who had chemo-refractory metastatic non-small-cell lung cancer were given focal radiation along with CTLA-4 blockade through ipilimumab. Germline V CDR1 and CDR2: LNHDA, SQIVND (reference sequence). V was shortened by 4 bases and J by 0 bases, with 13 bases between the two germline ends. This CDR3 has 16 amino acids. The chain combines TRBV19 with TRBJ1-3; D call uncertain. The source is a human donor with non-small cell lung cancer that progressed on radiotherapy plus ipilimumab. Some clones in this sample may be carry-over from other donors' samples. This specimen was peripheral blood, taken from a patient treated with radiotherapy plus ipilimumab. The CDR3 reads CASSTTYTASGNTIYF. The CDR3 DNA sequence: TGTGCCAGTAGTACAACCTATACAGCCTCTGGAAACACCATATATTTT.